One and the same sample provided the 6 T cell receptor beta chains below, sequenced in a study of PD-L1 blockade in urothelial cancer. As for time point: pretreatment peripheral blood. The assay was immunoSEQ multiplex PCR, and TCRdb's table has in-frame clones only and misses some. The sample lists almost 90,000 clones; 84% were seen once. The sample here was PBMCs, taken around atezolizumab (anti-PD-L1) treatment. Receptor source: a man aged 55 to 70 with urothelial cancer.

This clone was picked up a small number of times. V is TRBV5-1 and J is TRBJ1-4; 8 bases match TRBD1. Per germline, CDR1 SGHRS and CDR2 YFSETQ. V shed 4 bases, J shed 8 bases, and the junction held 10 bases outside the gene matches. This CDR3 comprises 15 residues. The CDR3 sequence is CASSGGQGAGEKLFF. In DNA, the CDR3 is TGCGCCAGCAGCGGCGGGCAGGGGGCAGGAGAAAAACTGTTTTTT.

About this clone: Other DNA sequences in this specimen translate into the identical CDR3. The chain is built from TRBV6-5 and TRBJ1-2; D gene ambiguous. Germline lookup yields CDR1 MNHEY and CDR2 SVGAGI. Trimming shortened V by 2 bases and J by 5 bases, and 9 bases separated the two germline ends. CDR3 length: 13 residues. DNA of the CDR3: TGTGCCAGCAGTTACGATGGAGGTTATGGCTACACCTTC. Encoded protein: CASSYDGGYGYTF.

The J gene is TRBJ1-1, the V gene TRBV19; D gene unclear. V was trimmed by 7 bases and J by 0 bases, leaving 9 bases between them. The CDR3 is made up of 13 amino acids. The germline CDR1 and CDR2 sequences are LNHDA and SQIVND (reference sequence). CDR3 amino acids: CASNTPLNTEAFF. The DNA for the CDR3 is TGTGCCAGTAATACACCACTGAACACTGAAGCTTTCTTT. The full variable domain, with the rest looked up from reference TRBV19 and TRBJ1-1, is DGGITQSPKYLFRKEGQNVTLSCEQNLNHDAMYWYRQDPGQGLRLIYYSQIVNDFQKGDIAEGYSVSREKKESFPLTVTSAQKNPTAFYLCASNTPLNTEAFFGQGTRLTVV.

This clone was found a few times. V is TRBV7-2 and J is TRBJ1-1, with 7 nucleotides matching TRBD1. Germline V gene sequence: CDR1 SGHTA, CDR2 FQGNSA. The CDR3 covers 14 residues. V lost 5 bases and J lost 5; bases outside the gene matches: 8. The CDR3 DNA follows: TGTGCCAGCAGCCCCCAAACAGGGGCGACTGAAGCTTTCTTT. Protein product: CASSPQTGATEAFF.

The CDR3, as DNA: TGCGCCAGCAGCCTAAGCTTAGCCGGCGCTGAAGCTTTCTTT. Protein: CASSLSLAGAEAFF. The chain carries TRBV4-1 and TRBJ1-1; D gene uncertain. CDR3 length: 14 amino acids. V was trimmed by 4 bases and J by 6 bases, leaving 15 bases between them. Germline CDR1 is MGHRA and CDR2 is YSYEKL.

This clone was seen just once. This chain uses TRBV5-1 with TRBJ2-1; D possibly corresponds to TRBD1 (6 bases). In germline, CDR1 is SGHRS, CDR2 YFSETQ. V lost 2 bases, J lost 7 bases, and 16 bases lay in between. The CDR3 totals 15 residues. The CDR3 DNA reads TGCGCCAGCAGCTTCGAACCTCAGGGGAAGAATGAGCAGTTCTTC. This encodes CASSFEPQGKNEQFF.